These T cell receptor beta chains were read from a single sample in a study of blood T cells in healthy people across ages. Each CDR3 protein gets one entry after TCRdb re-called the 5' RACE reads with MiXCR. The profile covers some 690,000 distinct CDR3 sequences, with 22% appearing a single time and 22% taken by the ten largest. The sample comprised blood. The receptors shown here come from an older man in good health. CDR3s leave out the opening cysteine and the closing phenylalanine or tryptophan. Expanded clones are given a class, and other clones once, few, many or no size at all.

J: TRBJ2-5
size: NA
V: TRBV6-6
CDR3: ASSLPLKAGADQETQY

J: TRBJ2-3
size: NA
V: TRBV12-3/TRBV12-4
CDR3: ASSSGFSRVTTDTQY

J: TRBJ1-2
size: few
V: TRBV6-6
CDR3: ASNRVGAYYGYT

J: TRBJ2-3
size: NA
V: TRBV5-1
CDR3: ASSRYRDQDTQY

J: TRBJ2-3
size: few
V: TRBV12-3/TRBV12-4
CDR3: ASGMGTDTQY

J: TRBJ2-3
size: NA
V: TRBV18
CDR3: ASSPLGGTGGRSTDTQY

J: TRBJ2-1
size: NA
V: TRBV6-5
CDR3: ASSPLRGGYNEQF

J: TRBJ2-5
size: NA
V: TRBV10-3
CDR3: AISDGSGPQETQY

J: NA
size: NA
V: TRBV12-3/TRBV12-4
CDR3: ASSSRDRGWNEQF

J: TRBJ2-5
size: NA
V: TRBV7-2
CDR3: ASRTRGTIETQY

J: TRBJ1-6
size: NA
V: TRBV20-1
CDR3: SADPGVLGSPLH

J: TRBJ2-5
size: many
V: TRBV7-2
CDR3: ASSFLSVGETQY

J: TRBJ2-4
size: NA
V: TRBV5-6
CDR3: ASSFSGVNIQY

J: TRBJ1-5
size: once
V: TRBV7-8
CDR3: ASSLAPFGGKPQH

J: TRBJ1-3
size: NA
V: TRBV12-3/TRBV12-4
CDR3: ASSLGGINRGNTIY

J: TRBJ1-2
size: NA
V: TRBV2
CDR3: ASSEAPAASGYT

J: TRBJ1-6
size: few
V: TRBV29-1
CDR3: SDHRDRSIYNSPLH

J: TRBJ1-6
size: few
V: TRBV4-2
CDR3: ASSQNGQGSWYNSPLH

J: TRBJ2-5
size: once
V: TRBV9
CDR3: ASSKGTGPREQY

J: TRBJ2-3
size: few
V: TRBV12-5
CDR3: ASGPGQSTDTQY

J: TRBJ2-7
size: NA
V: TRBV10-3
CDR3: AISDTDRGSYEQY

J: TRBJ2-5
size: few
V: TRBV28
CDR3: ASPQGRGETQY

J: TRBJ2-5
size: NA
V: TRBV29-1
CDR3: SVEGRRGENQETQY

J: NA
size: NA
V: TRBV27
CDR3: ASSPGLAQHEQY

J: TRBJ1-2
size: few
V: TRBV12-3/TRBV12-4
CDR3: ASSFGQGRYGYT

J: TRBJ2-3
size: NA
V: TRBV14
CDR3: ASSQNLGSTDTQY

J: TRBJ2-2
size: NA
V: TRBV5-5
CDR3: ASSPPTPNTGELF

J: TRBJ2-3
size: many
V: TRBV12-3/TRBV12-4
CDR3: ASSSGIQTDTQY

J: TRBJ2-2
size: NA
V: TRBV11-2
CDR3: ASSIRTGVNTGELF

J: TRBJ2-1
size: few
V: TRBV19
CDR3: ASSRDETYNEQF

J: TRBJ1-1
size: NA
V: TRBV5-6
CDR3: ASSSPGPVEAF

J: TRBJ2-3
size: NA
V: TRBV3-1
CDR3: ASSQAWGRSDTQY

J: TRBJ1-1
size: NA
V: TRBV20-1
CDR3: SARVGRRGEAF

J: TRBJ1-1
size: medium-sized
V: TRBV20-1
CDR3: SARRDRKNTEAF

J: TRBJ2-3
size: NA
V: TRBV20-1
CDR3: SARRGGTDTQY

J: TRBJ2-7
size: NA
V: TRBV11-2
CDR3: ASSSQGSGYEQY

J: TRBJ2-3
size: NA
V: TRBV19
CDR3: ASKTSGSGTDTQY

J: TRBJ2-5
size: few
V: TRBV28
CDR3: ASSPFQRGNQETQY

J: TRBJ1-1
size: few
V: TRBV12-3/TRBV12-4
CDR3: ASSFNGDTEAF

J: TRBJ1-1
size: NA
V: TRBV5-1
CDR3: ASSAESRVTEAF

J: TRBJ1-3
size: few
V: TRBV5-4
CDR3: ASSLALTGDNTIY

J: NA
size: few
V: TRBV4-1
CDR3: ASSQGTGGVDEQF

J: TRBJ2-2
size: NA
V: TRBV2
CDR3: ASSRQGVDTGELF

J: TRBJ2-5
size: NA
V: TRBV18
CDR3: ASSPQASEQETQY